Below, 6 T cell receptor beta chains from the same sample are listed, as sequenced in a study of T cell responses to AZD1222 COVID-19 vaccine. TCRdb keeps only in-frame clones here, not all; method: immunoSEQ multiplex PCR. Of approximately 170,000 clones listed, approximately 90% were seen once; the top ten hold about 6.9%. The material was peripheral blood, obtained on day 0 of AZD1222 vaccination. These receptors came from an adult in good health.

The CDR3 reads CASSILAGSSYNEQFF. The DNA for the CDR3 is TGTGCCAGTAGTATACTAGCGGGGAGCTCCTACAATGAGCAGTTCTTC. The J gene is TRBJ2-1, the V gene TRBV19; TRBD2 matches at 9 bases. The V and J ends lost 2 bases and 0 bases, in that order; junction bases with no gene match: 2. The CDR3 is 16 residues long. CDR1 and CDR2 from the germline V gene are LNHDA and SQIVND (reference sequence).

The rearrangement joins TRBV10-3 to TRBJ1-5; D unresolved. The V and J ends lost 6 bases and 0 bases respectively, with 9 bases between them. This CDR3 is 14 amino acids long. Germline values: CDR1 ENHRY, CDR2 SYGVKD. CDR3 in DNA: TGTGCCATCAGCGCCACAAATAGCAATCAGCCCCAGCATTTT. This codes for CAISATNSNQPQHF.

Only one count was recorded for this clone. CDR3 DNA sequence: TGTGCCAGCAGTCATCCTGGGGGGCTGGATTCACCCCTCCACTTT. Its translation: CASSHPGGLDSPLHF. The V and J genes are TRBV4-2 and TRBJ1-6, with D possibly TRBD1 on 6 matching bases. V was trimmed by 6 bases and J by 8 bases, leaving 17 bases between them. CDR3 size: 15 residues. Per the germline V gene, CDR1 is LGHNA and CDR2 is YNFKEQ.

The J gene is TRBJ1-6, the V gene TRBV9; no clear D gene. The CDR3 has 16 amino acids. Germline V gene lookup returns CDR1 SGDLS and CDR2 YYNGEE. Trimming took 0 bases from V and 6 from J, leaving 13 bases between them. The CDR3: CASSVGSTSSNSPLHF. CDR3 DNA: TGTGCCAGCAGCGTAGGTTCGACAAGTTCTAATTCACCCCTCCACTTT.

The rearrangement links TRBV6-2 or TRBV6-3 to TRBJ2-1; D is tentatively TRBD1 or TRBD2 (5 bases each). V lost 0 bases and J 10 bases, leaving 13 bases between the germline ends. The V gene's germline CDR1 is MNHEY and CDR2 SVGEGT. The CDR3 is made up of 14 amino acids. CDR3 sequence (DNA): TGTGCCAGCAGTTACTCCGGGACGGGCCTCGAGCAGTTCTTC. As protein: CASSYSGTGLEQFF.

The V gene is TRBV5-6, the J gene TRBJ1-2; no firm D call. The V and J ends lost 4 bases and 5 bases respectively, with 9 bases between them. CDR3 size: 12 residues. Looked up from germline, CDR1 is SGHDT and CDR2 is YYEEEE. The CDR3 nucleotides read TGTGCCAGCAGCCCGAGCGGATATGGCTACACCTTC. It translates to CASSPSGYGYTF.